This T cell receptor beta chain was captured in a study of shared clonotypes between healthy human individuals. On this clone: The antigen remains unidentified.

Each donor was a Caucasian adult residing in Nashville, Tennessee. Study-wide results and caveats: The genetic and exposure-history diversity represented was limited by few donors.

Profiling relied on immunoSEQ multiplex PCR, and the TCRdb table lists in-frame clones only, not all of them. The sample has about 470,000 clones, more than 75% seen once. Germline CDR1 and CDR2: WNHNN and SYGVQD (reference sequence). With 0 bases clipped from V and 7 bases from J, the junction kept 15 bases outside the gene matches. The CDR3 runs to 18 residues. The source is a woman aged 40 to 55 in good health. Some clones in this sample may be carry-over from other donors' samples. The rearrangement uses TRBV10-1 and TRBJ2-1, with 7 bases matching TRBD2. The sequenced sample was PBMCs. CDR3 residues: CASSESNSWSGKGNEQFF. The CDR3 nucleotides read TGCGCCAGCAGTGAGTCGAATTCGTGGAGCGGGAAAGGAAATGAGCAGTTCTTC.